Described below is a single T cell receptor beta chain sequence and its context. This record belongs to a study of blood T cell repertoires in COVID-19. Looking at the study overall: The United States, Italy and Spain provided the acute and convalescent COVID-19 samples.

Study processing details: Estimates of nucleated cell counts were drawn from the amplification of reference gene primers. The protocol was immunoSEQ multiplex PCR, while the TCRdb copy is restricted to in-frame clones and leaves out a portion. V and J calls and clone size are those listed in that table; D and trimming were worked out from the DNA. This table holds under 250,000 clones, roughly 85% found once. Germline V CDR1 and CDR2: MDHEN, SYDVKM. Trimming removed 2 bases at V and 6 bases at J, with 18 bases between. This CDR3 has 16 amino acids. Participants were aged about 18 to 100 years from approximately 23 US areas. Participants in the exposed group had met a COVID-19 case in the 2 weeks before joining the study.

The receptor comes from a woman aged 40-49 years who had been exposed to COVID-19. The specimen was PBMCs or T cells enriched from blood (not recorded which). V and J are TRBV28 and TRBJ2-3; D may be TRBD1 (6 bases). CDR3 region: CASSLAGTIDGDTQYF. CDR3 DNA: TGTGCCAGCAGTTTAGCCGGGACAATCGACGGGGATACGCAGTATTTT.